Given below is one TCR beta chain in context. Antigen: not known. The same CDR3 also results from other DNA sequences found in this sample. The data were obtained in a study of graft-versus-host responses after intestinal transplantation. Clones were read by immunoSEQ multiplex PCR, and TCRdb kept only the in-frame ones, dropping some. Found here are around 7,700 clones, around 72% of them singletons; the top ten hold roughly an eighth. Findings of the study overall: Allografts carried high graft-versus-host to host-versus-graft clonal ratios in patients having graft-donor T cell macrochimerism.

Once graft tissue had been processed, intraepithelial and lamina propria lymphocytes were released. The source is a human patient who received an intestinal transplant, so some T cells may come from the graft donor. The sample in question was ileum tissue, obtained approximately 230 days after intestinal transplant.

CDR3 loop: CASSLGPVSYEQYF. The CDR3 DNA is TGTGCCAGCAGCTTAGGTCCAGTCTCCTACGAGCAGTACTTC. The rearrangement uses TRBV7-2 and TRBJ2-7, with unresolved D. V dropped 1 base and J dropped 0 bases, with 7 bases sitting between them. There are 14 residues in the CDR3. CDR1 and CDR2 (germline): SGHTA, FQGNSA.